The rows below give T cell receptor beta chains drawn from one sample of a study of cytomegalovirus exposure and HLA in healthy donors. Generated by immunoSEQ multiplex PCR, the TCRdb table keeps only in-frame clones and is missing some. Of approximately 110,000 clones listed, approximately 69% are singletons. Sequenced: PBMCs. The receptors were sampled from a woman in her thirties or forties in good health and CMV-seropositive. The CDR3 runs from the conserved cysteine through the conserved F or W. The D gene is left open where the match is weak. Clone size is stated in some rows and not others, as once, few, many or a class when expanded.

j_call,v_call,clone_size,d_call,cdr3_nt,cdr3_aa
TRBJ1-2,TRBV18,NA,TRBD1,TGTGCCAGCTCACCAAGAGGTATCCAGGGGGCAGGCTACACCTTC,CASSPRGIQGAGYTF
TRBJ2-3,TRBV7-2,NA,NA,TGTGCCAGCAGCTCGTTCGGGGATACGCAGTATTTT,CASSSFGDTQYF
TRBJ2-2,TRBV13,once,NA,TGTGCCAGCAGCCTACGGACCGGGGAGCTGTTTTTT,CASSLRTGELFF
TRBJ1-1,TRBV11-3,NA,TRBD1,TGTGCCAGCAGCCCACAAGGGGGACAGCTGACTGAAGCTTTCTTT,CASSPQGGQLTEAFF
TRBJ2-3,TRBV5-1,NA,NA,TGCGCCAGCAGCTTGTGGGGGCCAGCGGGGTCAACAGATACGCAGTATTTT,CASSLWGPAGSTDTQYF
TRBJ2-1,TRBV27,NA,NA,TGTGCCAGCGGTTTCCCCCGCCTAGCCAGCAGTTTACCGGGTAATGAGCAGTTCTTC,CASGFPRLASSLPGNEQFF
TRBJ1-5,TRBV13,NA,NA,TGTGCCAGCAGCCGTTCGGGTACTCAGCCCCAGCATTTT,CASSRSGTQPQHF
TRBJ2-5,TRBV7-3,NA,NA,TGTGCCAGCAGCCCCGGGGGAGGAAAGGGGACCCAGTACTTC,CASSPGGGKGTQYF
TRBJ2-7,TRBV10-3,NA,TRBD2,TGTGCCATCAGTAAGGGACTAGCGGGGCCGAGCTCCTACGAGCAGTACTTC,CAISKGLAGPSSYEQYF
TRBJ2-5,TRBV5-6,NA,TRBD2,TGTGCCAGCAGCTTGGAGTCGAGCGGGAGGGCCTTTGAGACCCAGTACTTC,CASSLESSGRAFETQYF
TRBJ2-5,TRBV25-1,NA,TRBD2,TGTGCCAGCAGTGCTAGCGGGGCTGAGACCCAGTACTTC,CASSASGAETQYF
TRBJ2-5,TRBV7-6,NA,TRBD2,TGTGCCAGCAGCCCCGGGGTAGCGGGGACCCAAGAGACCCAGTACTTC,CASSPGVAGTQETQYF
TRBJ2-7,TRBV7-2,NA,TRBD2,TGTGCCAGCAGCGCGACGGGACTAGGGTTTTCCTACGAGCAGTACTTC,CASSATGLGFSYEQYF
TRBJ2-1,TRBV30,NA,TRBD2,TGTGCCTGGAGTTTGGCGGGAGGGAACAATGAGCAGTTCTTC,CAWSLAGGNNEQFF
TRBJ1-2,TRBV7-9,NA,NA,TGTGCCAGCAGCTTCGGAGGAGGTTACACTTATGGCTACACCTTC,CASSFGGGYTYGYTF
TRBJ2-1,TRBV13,NA,TRBD1,TGTGCCAGCAGCTTAGCGGGACAGGGGGCCCACAATGGGCAGTTCTTC,CASSLAGQGAHNGQFF
TRBJ2-4,TRBV9,NA,NA,TGTGCCAGCAGCCCCCGGATCGGAGTTCTAGCCAAAAACATTCAGTACTTC,CASSPRIGVLAKNIQYF
TRBJ2-7,TRBV11-3,NA,TRBD1,TGTGCCAGCAGCCCTGGGACAGCCACCTTGGGCGAGCAGTACTTC,CASSPGTATLGEQYF